Below, 23 T cell receptor beta chains from the same sample are listed, as sequenced in a study of cytomegalovirus exposure and HLA in healthy donors. 13 Jbeta primers and 60 Vbeta primers were used for the PCR. The repertoire was sequenced with immunoSEQ multiplex PCR; TCRdb's copy has only in-frame clones and lacks some. This table has about 300,000 clones, roughly 88% appearing once. The sequencing input was PBMCs. The receptors shown here come from a man in his forties in good health and CMV-seropositive.

The chain uses TRBV28 and TRBJ2-7; a weak D match, TRBD2 (6 bases). Germline-derived CDR1 and CDR2 are MDHEN and SYDVKM. The V and J ends lost 7 bases and 6 bases respectively, with 28 bases between them. This CDR3 is 17 amino acids long. CDR3 bases: TGTGCCAGCAAACGGAGGGAGGCATCAGGGTTCGGGGCCGAGCAGTACTTC. Its protein is CASKRREASGFGAEQYF.

The chain recombines TRBV6-5 with TRBJ1-4; weak D call: TRBD1 (5 bases). The CDR3 length is 13 residues. Trimming stripped 7 bases from V and 8 bases from J, with 14 bases between. CDR1 is MNHEY and CDR2 is SVGAGI in the germline V gene. The CDR3 DNA reads as TGTGCCAGCACCTTAGGGGCAGGCGAAAAACTGTTTTTT. Its protein product is CASTLGAGEKLFF.

V gene TRBV5-8 combines with J gene TRBJ2-3; 7 bases agree with TRBD1. The CDR3 has 15 residues. Germline V gene data show CDR1 as SGHTS and CDR2 as YDEGEE. V shed 1 base, J shed 5 bases, and the junction held 7 bases outside the gene matches. The CDR3 sequence is CASSLRVGGQDTQYF. The CDR3 bases are TGTGCCAGCAGCTTGAGGGTAGGGGGCCAAGATACGCAGTATTTT.

This clone appeared once. This chain uses TRBV11-2 with TRBJ2-7; TRBD1 agrees at 9 bases. The CDR3 extends over 15 amino acids. The germline gives CDR1 SGHAT, CDR2 FQNNGV. V was pared by 1 base and J by 7 bases, with 8 bases of the junction left unmatched. The CDR3 here is CASSLVHRGRGEQYF. The CDR3 coding sequence is TGTGCCAGCAGCTTAGTACACAGGGGGCGGGGGGAGCAGTACTTC.

The gene calls are TRBV5-1 and TRBJ2-7, with 8 bases identical to TRBD2. CDR1 is SGHRS and CDR2 is YFSETQ in the germline V gene. This CDR3 is 16 amino acids long. V lost 4 bases, J lost 1 base, and 10 bases stayed unmatched. The CDR3 is CASSKKLADLSYEQYF. The CDR3 nucleotides are TGCGCCAGCAGCAAAAAACTAGCGGATCTTTCCTACGAGCAGTACTTC.

This chain connects TRBV7-2 to TRBJ1-2; 8 bases map to TRBD1. The V segment lost 4 bases and the J segment 5 bases; nucleotides outside the gene matches: 12. The CDR3 extends over 16 amino acids. Germline V lookup: CDR1 SGHTA, CDR2 FQGNSA. CDR3 sequence: CASSSTRQGAHYGYTF. The CDR3 DNA is TGTGCCAGCAGCTCTACCCGTCAGGGGGCCCATTATGGCTACACCTTC.

The chain recombines TRBV5-1 with TRBJ1-3, with unresolved D. The V gene's germline CDR1 is SGHRS and CDR2 YFSETQ. The CDR3 runs to 16 residues. V was pared by 0 bases and J by 0 bases, with 10 bases between. The CDR3 loop reads CASSLETGRSGNTIYF. The CDR3 coding sequence is TGCGCCAGCAGCTTGGAAACCGGTCGCTCTGGAAACACCATATATTTT.

The chain uses TRBV10-1 and TRBJ2-7, with a weak D call TRBD2 (5 bases). CDR1 and CDR2 from the germline V gene are WNHNN and SYGVQD (reference sequence). This CDR3 spans 13 amino acids. Trimming cost V 4 bases and J 7 bases, with 14 bases left between them. The chain's CDR3 is CASSGPGNREQYF. CDR3 nucleotide sequence: TGCGCCAGCAGTGGTCCCGGGAATCGGGAGCAGTACTTC.

The V and J genes are TRBV15 and TRBJ1-2; D gene ambiguous. V lost 0 bases and J 5 bases, leaving 7 bases between the germline ends. This CDR3 is 13 amino acids long. CDR1 is LNHNV and CDR2 is YYDKDF in the germline V gene (reference sequence). DNA of the CDR3: TGTGCCACCAGCAGAGATGGGCATTATGGCTACACCTTC. Translated, it gives CATSRDGHYGYTF.

The chain employs TRBV25-1 and TRBJ2-3; possible D gene TRBD1, 5 bases. Trimming cost V 6 bases and J 0 bases, with 10 bases left between them. The V gene's germline CDR1 is MGHDK and CDR2 SYGVNS. The length of the CDR3 is 14 residues. CDR3 sequence reads: CASRRQTSTDTQYF. The CDR3 DNA reads TGTGCCAGCAGGCGACAGACTAGCACAGATACGCAGTATTTT.

The rearrangement uses TRBV4-2 and TRBJ2-3; 13 nucleotides match TRBD2. CDR3 length equals 22 residues. After removal of 0 bases from V and 0 bases from J, the junction contained 15 bases not matched to a gene. Germline CDR1 LGHNA, CDR2 YNFKEQ. CDR3 residues: CASSQDRWTSGSSRLSTDTQYF. For the CDR3, the DNA is TGTGCCAGCAGCCAAGATAGATGGACTAGCGGGAGCAGTCGCCTGAGCACAGATACGCAGTATTTT.

The chain has TRBV29-1 and TRBJ1-2; D not certain. Germline V CDR1 and CDR2: SQVTM, ANQGSEA. This CDR3 spans 10 amino acids. With 5 bases removed from V and 8 bases from J, the gap between germline ends came to 9 bases. CDR3: CSVFDTGYTF. The CDR3 coding sequence is TGCAGCGTTTTCGACACGGGCTACACCTTC.

The chain combines TRBV7-9 with TRBJ2-1; maybe TRBD2 (5 bases). This CDR3 is 14 amino acids long. The V and J ends lost 3 bases and 6 bases respectively, with 12 bases between them. Per germline, CDR1 SEHNR and CDR2 FQNEAQ (reference sequence). CDR3 in amino acids: CASSLDLAGNEQFF. The CDR3 DNA sequence: TGTGCCAGCAGCTTGGATCTAGCAGGCAATGAGCAGTTCTTC.

J is TRBJ2-5 and V is TRBV5-4, with D tentatively TRBD1 (6 bases). Germline assignment: CDR1 SGHNT and CDR2 YYREEE (reference sequence). V lost 2 bases to trimming and J lost 4 bases, with 21 bases between them. The CDR3 is 17 amino acids. This CDR3 is CASSFVGYGQKGETQYF. In DNA form, the CDR3 reads TGTGCCAGCAGCTTTGTAGGGTATGGACAGAAAGGAGAGACCCAGTACTTC. Together with reference TRBV5-4 and TRBJ2-5, the CDR3 gives the full variable domain: ETGVTQSPTHLIKTRGQQVTLRCSSQSGHNTVSWYQQALGQGPQFIFQYYREEENGRGNFPPRFSGLQFPNYSSELNVNALELDDSALYLCASSFVGYGQKGETQYFGPGTRLLVL.

There are a few counts of this clone. The CDR3 region is CASSSQLTGELFF. The CDR3 DNA reads as TGCGCCAGCAGCTCTCAACTCACCGGGGAGCTGTTTTTT. V and J are TRBV5-1 and TRBJ2-2, with no clear D. Germline V gives CDR1 SGHRS, CDR2 YFSETQ. V dropped 3 bases and J dropped 4 bases, with 7 bases sitting between them. The CDR3 is 13 amino acids.

V and J are TRBV11-3 and TRBJ2-2; D is ambiguous. V lost 5 bases and J lost 6, with 7 bases in between. The CDR3 consists of 12 residues. Germline values: CDR1 SGHNT, CDR2 YENEEA. The DNA of the CDR3 is TGTGCCAGCAGCCCCCCATCCGGGGAGCTGTTTTTT. This codes for CASSPPSGELFF.

Only one count was recorded for this clone. The chain employs TRBV7-3 and TRBJ2-1; D gene uncertain. The CDR3 has 15 amino acids. Trimming pared 3 bases from V and 0 bases from J, leaving 9 bases between. CDR1 is SGHTA, CDR2 FQGTGA, per germline. CDR3 protein: CASSFFPSSYNEQFF. CDR3 bases: TGTGCCAGCAGCTTCTTCCCGAGCTCCTACAATGAGCAGTTCTTC.

This clone has a single count. V usage is TRBV29-1 and J usage is TRBJ2-1, with TRBD1 matching over 7 bases. V shed 4 bases, J shed 6 bases, and the junction held 15 bases outside the gene matches. CDR1 is SQVTM, CDR2 ANQGSEA, per germline. The CDR3 totals 16 residues. CDR3 sequence (DNA): TGCAGCGTTGTCGGCTTTAGGGACAGTGCCTCCAATGAGCAGTTCTTC. Protein product: CSVVGFRDSASNEQFF.

A few counts support this clone. V usage is TRBV6-5 and J usage is TRBJ2-2; D possibly corresponds to TRBD1 (5 bases). The V end was cut by 0 bases, the J end by 1 base, with 6 bases between. Germline V gene lookup returns CDR1 MNHEY and CDR2 SVGAGI. The CDR3 runs to 15 residues. The CDR3 bases are TGTGCCAGCAGTTACTCCACAGGGAACACCGGGGAGCTGTTTTTT. The encoded protein is CASSYSTGNTGELFF.

This clone was seen just once. The chain has TRBV19 and TRBJ2-1, with D tentatively TRBD2 (5 bases). V dropped 6 bases and J dropped 4 bases, with 13 bases sitting between them. The CDR3 is 14 amino acids. CDR1 and CDR2 from the germline V gene are LNHDA and SQIVND (reference sequence). The CDR3 nucleotides are TGTGCCAGTAGCCGGGGTAGCCTATACAATGAGCAGTTCTTC. Its protein product is CASSRGSLYNEQFF.

The chain links TRBV10-1 to TRBJ1-4; TRBD1 aligns across 11 bases. J gave up 7 bases and V 5 bases, and 3 bases lay outside the gene matches. Germline V gene lookup returns CDR1 WNHNN and CDR2 SYGVQD (reference sequence). The CDR3 runs 14 residues. CDR3 protein: CASSRTGGCEKLFF. The CDR3 nucleotides are TGCGCCAGCAGTCGGACAGGGGGCTGTGAAAAACTGTTTTTT.

The table lists this clone with a count of one. The chain joins TRBV28 to TRBJ2-1; TRBD1 is a possible D gene (6 bases). V lost 7 bases and J 5 bases, leaving 9 bases between the germline ends. The CDR3 totals 12 residues. CDR1 MDHEN and CDR2 SYDVKM come from the germline V gene. The CDR3 reads CASNRVNNEQFF. The CDR3 DNA follows: TGTGCCAGCAACAGGGTCAACAATGAGCAGTTCTTC.

This clone has only a few counts. The chain uses TRBV4-3 and TRBJ2-7, with TRBD2 matching over 7 bases. The V segment lost 3 bases and the J segment 3 bases; nucleotides outside the gene matches: 8. CDR3 size: 15 residues. Germline values: CDR1 LGHNA, CDR2 YSLEER. The CDR3 protein is CASSQAAGVGYEQYF. The DNA of the CDR3 is TGCGCCAGCAGCCAGGCGGCGGGAGTAGGCTACGAGCAGTACTTC.